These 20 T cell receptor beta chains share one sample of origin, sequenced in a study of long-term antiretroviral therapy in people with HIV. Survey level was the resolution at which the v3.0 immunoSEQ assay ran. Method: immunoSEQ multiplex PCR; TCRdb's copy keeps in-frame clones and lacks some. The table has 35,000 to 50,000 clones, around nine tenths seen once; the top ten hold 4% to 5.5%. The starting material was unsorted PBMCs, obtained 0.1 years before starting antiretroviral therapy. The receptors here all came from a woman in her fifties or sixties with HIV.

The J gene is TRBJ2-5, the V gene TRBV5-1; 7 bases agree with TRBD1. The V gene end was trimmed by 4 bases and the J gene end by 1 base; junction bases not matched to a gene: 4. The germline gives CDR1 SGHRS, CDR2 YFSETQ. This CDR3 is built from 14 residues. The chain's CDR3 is CASSVWTGQETQYF. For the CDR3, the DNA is TGCGCCAGCAGCGTCTGGACAGGCCAAGAGACCCAGTACTTC.

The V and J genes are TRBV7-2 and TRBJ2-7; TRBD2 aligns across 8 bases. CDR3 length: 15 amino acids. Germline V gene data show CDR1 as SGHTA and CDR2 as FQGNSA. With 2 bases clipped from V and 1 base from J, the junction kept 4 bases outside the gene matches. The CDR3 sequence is CASSLTIAGSYEQYF. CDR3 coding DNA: TGTGCCAGCAGCTTAACAATAGCGGGGTCCTACGAGCAGTACTTC.

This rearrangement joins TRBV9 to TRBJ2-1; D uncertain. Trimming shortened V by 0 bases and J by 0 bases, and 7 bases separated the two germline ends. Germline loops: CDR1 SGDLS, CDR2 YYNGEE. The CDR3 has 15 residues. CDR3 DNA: TGTGCCAGCAGCGTAGAAGTCCGCTCCTACAATGAGCAGTTCTTC. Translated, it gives CASSVEVRSYNEQFF.

The CDR3 spells CASSLGPGPQNSPLHF. In nucleotides, the CDR3 is TGTGCCAGCAGCTTAGGGCCAGGTCCCCAGAATTCACCCCTCCACTTT. This rearrangement joins TRBV11-2 to TRBJ1-6; D uncertain. From germline, CDR1 is SGHAT and CDR2 FQNNGV. The CDR3 spans 16 residues. V gave up 1 base and J gave up 7 bases, with 14 bases separating them.

This chain's CDR3 is CSVVTSGTDTQYF. In DNA form, the CDR3 reads TGCAGCGTTGTGACTAGCGGAACAGATACGCAGTATTTT. J is TRBJ2-3 and V is TRBV29-1; 9 nucleotides agree with TRBD2. Germline CDR1 is SQVTM and CDR2 is ANQGSEA. This CDR3 region has 13 residues. V shed 4 bases and J 3 bases; nucleotides not matched to a gene: 2.

The CDR3 coding sequence is TGTGCCAGTAAGAAGGGAAATAACTATGGCTACACCTTC. Translating gives CASKKGNNYGYTF. This rearrangement joins TRBV19 to TRBJ1-2; D gene uncertain. V lost 7 bases and J lost 1, with 10 bases in between. The germline gives CDR1 LNHDA, CDR2 SQIVND (reference sequence). This CDR3 region has 13 residues.

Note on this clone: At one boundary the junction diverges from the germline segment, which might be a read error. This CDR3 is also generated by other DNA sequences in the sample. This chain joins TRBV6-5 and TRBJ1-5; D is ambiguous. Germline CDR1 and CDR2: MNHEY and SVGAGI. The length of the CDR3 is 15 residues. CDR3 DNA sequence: TGTGCTAGCAGTCGGTACCCCTATAGCAATCAGCCCCAGCATTTT. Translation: CASSRYPYSNQPQHF.

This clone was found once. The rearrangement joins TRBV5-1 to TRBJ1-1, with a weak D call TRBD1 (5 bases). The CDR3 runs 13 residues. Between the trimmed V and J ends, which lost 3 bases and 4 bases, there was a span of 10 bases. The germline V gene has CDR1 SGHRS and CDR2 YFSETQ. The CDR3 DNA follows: TGCGCCAGCAGCTGGACACCACCCACTGAAGCTTTCTTT. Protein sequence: CASSWTPPTEAFF.

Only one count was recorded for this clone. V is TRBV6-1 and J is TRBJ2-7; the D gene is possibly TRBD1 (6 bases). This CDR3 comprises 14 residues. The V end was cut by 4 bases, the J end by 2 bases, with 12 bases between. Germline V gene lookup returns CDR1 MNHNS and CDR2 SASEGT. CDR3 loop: CASSVRQEPYEQYF. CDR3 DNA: TGTGCCAGCAGTGTACGACAGGAACCCTACGAGCAGTACTTC.

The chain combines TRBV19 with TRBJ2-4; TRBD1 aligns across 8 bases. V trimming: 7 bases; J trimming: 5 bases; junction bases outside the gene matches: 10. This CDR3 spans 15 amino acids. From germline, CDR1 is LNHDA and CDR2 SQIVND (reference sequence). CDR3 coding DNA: TGTGCCAGTAACTCACAGGGGGAAAAACAAAACATTCAGTACTTC. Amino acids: CASNSQGEKQNIQYF.

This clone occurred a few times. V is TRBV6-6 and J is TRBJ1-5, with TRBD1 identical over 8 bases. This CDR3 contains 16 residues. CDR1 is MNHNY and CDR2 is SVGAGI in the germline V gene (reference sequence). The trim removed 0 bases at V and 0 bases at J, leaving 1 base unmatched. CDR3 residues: CASSYSTGDSNQPQHF. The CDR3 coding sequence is TGTGCCAGCAGTTACTCGACAGGGGATAGCAATCAGCCCCAGCATTTT.

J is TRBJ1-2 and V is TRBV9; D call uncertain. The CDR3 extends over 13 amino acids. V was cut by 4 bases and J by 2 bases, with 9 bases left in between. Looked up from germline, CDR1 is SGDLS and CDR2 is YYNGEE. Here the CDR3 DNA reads TGTGCCAGCAGCACCGGGATAAACTATGGCTACACCTTC. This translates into CASSTGINYGYTF. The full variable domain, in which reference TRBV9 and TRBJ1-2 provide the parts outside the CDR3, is DSGVTQTPKHLITATGQRVTLRCSPRSGDLSVYWYQQSLDQGLQFLIQYYNGEERAKGNILERFSAQQFPDLHSELNLSSLELGDSALYFCASSTGINYGYTFGSGTRLTVV.

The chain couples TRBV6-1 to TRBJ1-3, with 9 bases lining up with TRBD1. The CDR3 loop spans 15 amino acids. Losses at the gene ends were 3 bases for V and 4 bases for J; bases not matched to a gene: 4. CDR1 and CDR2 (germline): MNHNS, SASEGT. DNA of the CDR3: TGTGCCAGCAGTGAGCCGGGGACAGGGGGAAACACCATATATTTT. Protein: CASSEPGTGGNTIYF.

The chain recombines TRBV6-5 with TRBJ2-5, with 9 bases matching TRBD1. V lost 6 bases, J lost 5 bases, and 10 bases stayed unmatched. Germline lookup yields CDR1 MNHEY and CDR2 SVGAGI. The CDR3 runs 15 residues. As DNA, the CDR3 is TGTGCCAGCAGCCAAACCCAGGACAGGGGTGAGACCCAGTACTTC. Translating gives CASSQTQDRGETQYF.

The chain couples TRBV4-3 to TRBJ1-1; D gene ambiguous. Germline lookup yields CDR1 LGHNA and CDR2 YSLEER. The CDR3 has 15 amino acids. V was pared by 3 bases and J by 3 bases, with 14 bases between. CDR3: CASSQRSTADTEAFF. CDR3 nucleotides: TGCGCCAGCAGCCAGCGCAGCACGGCGGACACTGAAGCTTTCTTT.

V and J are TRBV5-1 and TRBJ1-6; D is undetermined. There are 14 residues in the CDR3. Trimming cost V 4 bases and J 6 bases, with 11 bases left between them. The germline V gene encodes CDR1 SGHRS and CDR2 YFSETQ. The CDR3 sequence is CASSELTANSPLHF. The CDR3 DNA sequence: TGCGCCAGCAGCGAACTCACAGCTAATTCACCCCTCCACTTT.

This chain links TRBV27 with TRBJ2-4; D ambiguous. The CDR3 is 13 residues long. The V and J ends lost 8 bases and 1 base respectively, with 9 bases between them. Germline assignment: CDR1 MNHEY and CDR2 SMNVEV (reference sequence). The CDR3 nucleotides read TGTGCCAGCTCCCCCTATGCCAAAAACATTCAGTACTTC. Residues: CASSPYAKNIQYF.

In nucleotides, the CDR3 is TGTGCCAGCAGCTTAGGTCTGGCCGGGGAGCTGTTTTTT. This gives the protein CASSLGLAGELFF. This chain links TRBV11-2 with TRBJ2-2, with D unclear. The CDR3 is 13 amino acids. Germline V gene sequence: CDR1 SGHAT, CDR2 FQNNGV. Trimming cost V 1 base and J 6 bases, with 6 bases left between them.

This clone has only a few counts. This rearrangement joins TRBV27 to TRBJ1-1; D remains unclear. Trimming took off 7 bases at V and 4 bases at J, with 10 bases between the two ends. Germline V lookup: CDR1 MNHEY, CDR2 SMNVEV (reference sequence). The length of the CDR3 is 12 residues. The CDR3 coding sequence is TGTGCCAGCATATCGATGTCCACTGAAGCTTTCTTT. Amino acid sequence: CASISMSTEAFF.

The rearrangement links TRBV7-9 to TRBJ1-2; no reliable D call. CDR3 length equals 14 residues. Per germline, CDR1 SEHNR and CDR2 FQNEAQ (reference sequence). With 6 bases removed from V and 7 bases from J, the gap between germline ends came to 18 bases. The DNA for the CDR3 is TGTGCCAGCAGTCCCCTCGCGTTCGGAGGTGGCTACACCTTC. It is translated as CASSPLAFGGGYTF.